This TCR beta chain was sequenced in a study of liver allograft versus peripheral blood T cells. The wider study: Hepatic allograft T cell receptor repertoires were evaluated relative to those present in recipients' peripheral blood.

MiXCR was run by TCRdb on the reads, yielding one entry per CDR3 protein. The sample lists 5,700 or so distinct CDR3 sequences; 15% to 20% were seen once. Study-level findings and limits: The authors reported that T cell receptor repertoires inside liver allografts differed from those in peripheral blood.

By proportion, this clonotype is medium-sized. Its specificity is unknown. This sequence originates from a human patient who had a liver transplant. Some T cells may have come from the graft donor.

The CDR3 DNA sequence: TGTGCCAGTAGCGTTACAGGGGTTGGTGGCTACACCTTC. This translates into CASSVTGVGGYTF. The genes are TRBV19 and TRBJ1-2, with TRBD1 identical over 7 bases. The CDR3 is 13 amino acids. V was clipped by 6 bases and J by 7 bases; unmatched bases: 8. Germline V lookup: CDR1 LNHDA, CDR2 SQIVND (reference sequence).